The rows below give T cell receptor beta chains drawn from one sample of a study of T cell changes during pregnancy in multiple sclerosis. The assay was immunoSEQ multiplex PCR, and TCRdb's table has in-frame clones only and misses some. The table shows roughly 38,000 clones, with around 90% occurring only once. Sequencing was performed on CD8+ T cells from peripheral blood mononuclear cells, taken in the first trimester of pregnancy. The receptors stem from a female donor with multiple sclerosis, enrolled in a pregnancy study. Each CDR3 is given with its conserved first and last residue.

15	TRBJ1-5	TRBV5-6	CASSLAQGGNQPQHF
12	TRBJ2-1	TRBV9	CASSVDQNEQFF
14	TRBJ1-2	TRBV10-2	CASSESGQNYGYTF
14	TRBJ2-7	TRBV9	CASSSGQGNVEQYF
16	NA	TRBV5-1	CASSLRGTGTTYEQYF
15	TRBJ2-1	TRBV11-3	CASSSRGDTYNEQFF
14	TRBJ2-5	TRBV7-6	CASSSGQGTETQYF
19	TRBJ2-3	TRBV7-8	CASSFPGLAGGSSTDTQYF
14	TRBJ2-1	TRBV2	CASREAGEYNEQFF
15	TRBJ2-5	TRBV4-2	CASSQERGGQETQYF
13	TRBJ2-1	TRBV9	CASSVETGGEQFF
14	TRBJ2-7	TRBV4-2	CASSQFDNTYEQYF
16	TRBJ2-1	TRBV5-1	CASSLGWQSSYNEQFF
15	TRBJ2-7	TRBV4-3	CASSQDRTGVLEQYF
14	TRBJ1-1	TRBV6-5	CASSYGQGALRDFF
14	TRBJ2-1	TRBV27	CASNPPVVSNEQFF
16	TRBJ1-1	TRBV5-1	CASSLIWTAKNTEAFF
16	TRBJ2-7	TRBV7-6	CASSLGPGRGVGEQYF
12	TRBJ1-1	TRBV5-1	CASREGTGVAFF
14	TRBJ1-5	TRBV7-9	CASSLEQGAQPQHF
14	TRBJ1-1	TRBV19	CASSAGREITEAFF
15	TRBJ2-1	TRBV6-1	CASSVVAEIYNEQFF
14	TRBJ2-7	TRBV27	CASSSGRDGYEQYF
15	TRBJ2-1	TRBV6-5	CASSYGAGANNEQFF
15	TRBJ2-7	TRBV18	CASSPGQGAPYEQYF
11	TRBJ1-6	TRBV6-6	CASSYGAALHF
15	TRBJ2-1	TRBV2	CASSDVLAGGTEQFF
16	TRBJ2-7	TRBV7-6	CASSLATGTSGYEQYF
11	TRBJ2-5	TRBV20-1	CSASWSGTQYF
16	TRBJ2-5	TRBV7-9	CASSPWDRKEQETQYF
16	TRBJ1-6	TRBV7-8	CASSLGDRWENSPLHF
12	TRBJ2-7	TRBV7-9	CASSSRGYEQYF
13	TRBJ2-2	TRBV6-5	CASSDRNTGELFF
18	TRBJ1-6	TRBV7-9	CASSTRDRWDGYNSPLHF
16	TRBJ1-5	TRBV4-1	CASSQPGQYSNQPQHF
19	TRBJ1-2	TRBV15	CATSTATQTDRDFNYGYTF
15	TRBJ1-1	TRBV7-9	CASSSGQGVNTEAFF